This is a list of T cell receptor beta chains from one sample in a study of blood T cell repertoires in COVID-19. Some clones are missing from TCRdb's copy, which holds only in-frame ones; the method was immunoSEQ multiplex PCR. The table records about 41,000 clones, 70% to 90% of them present only once. The sample taken for sequencing was peripheral blood. These TCRs come from a man in his fifties or sixties with acute or convalescent COVID-19. Each CDR3 is given with its conserved first and last residue. D genes are given only for firm matches. Not every row has a clone size; where given, it reads once, few, many or a size class.

cdr3_nt,cdr3_aa,d_call,j_call,v_call,clone_size
TGTGCCAGCAGCCCGGGTGTGAAGGGACTAGCGGGGGGAGGGACAGATACGCAGTATTTT,CASSPGVKGLAGGGTDTQYF,TRBD2,TRBJ2-3,TRBV4-2,once
TGTGCCACCAGTGACAATAACTATGGCTACACCTTC,CATSDNNYGYTF,NA,TRBJ1-2,TRBV24-1,NA
TGTGCCTGGAGGGGACAGATCTATGGCTACACCTTC,CAWRGQIYGYTF,TRBD1,TRBJ1-2,TRBV30,NA
TGTGCCAGCAGCCTGGGACAAGTGAACACTGAAGCTTTCTTT,CASSLGQVNTEAFF,NA,TRBJ1-1,TRBV7-2,NA
TGTGCCAGCAGCCCGCCAGGGAGGGATGACAATCAGCCCCAGCATTTT,CASSPPGRDDNQPQHF,NA,TRBJ1-5,TRBV7-2,NA
TGCGCCAGCAGCCAAGAAAAGGGACATCAAGCTTTCTTT,CASSQEKGHQAFF,NA,TRBJ1-1,TRBV4-3,NA
TGTGCCAGCAGCGCCAGCTCTGGGGCCAACGTCCTGACTTTC,CASSASSGANVLTF,NA,TRBJ2-6,TRBV9,NA
TGTGCCAGCAGCTTAGCGTCCGAGTACGAGCAGTACTTC,CASSLASEYEQYF,NA,TRBJ2-7,TRBV7-2,NA
TGTGCCAGCTGGTTGCAGGGAACTTTAGGGGAGCTGTTTTTT,CASWLQGTLGELFF,NA,TRBJ2-2,TRBV2,NA
TGTGCCAGCAGTGACCTAAGGGGAAGGGGGGGCGAAAAACTGTTTTTT,CASSDLRGRGGEKLFF,NA,TRBJ1-4,TRBV6-1,NA
TGTGCCAGCAGCCGAGGGGGGAACACTGAAGCTTTCTTT,CASSRGGNTEAFF,NA,TRBJ1-1,TRBV3-1/TRBV3-2,NA
TGTGCCAGCAGTTCTCAGGTGGCGGGTAACGATCAGCCCCAGCATTTT,CASSSQVAGNDQPQHF,NA,TRBJ1-5,TRBV6-6,NA
TGTGCCAGCAACAAGGACAGCCCCGGTGGCTACACCTTC,CASNKDSPGGYTF,NA,TRBJ1-2,TRBV2,NA
TGTGCCAGCTCACCGGACAGAAACACCGGGGAGCTGTTTTTT,CASSPDRNTGELFF,NA,TRBJ2-2,TRBV18,NA
TGTGCCAGCAGCGTTTCCCAGGGGGCCCGGGAGACCCAGTACTTC,CASSVSQGARETQYF,TRBD1,TRBJ2-5,TRBV9,NA
TGCGCCAGCAGCCAAGACAGGGATTATAATTCACCCCTCCACTTT,CASSQDRDYNSPLHF,NA,TRBJ1-6,TRBV4-3,NA
TGTGCCAGCAGCTTAGCGGGACTAGCACGGGAGACCCAGTACTTC,CASSLAGLARETQYF,TRBD2,TRBJ2-5,TRBV5-4,NA
TGTGCCAGCTCACCTATCCCGGTCACAGGGTATAATTCACCCCTCCACTTT,CASSPIPVTGYNSPLHF,NA,TRBJ1-6,TRBV18,NA
TGCGCCAGCAGCTCGGGTACAATGACTAGCGGGGCAGATACGCAGTATTTT,CASSSGTMTSGADTQYF,TRBD2,TRBJ2-3,TRBV5-1,NA
TGCGCCAGCAGCTTGGAACAGGGGAGCTCCTACGAGCAGTACTTC,CASSLEQGSSYEQYF,TRBD1,TRBJ2-7,TRBV5-1,NA
TGCACCAGCCCGAATTCCTATCCCTTCCCGGGACTAGCGGGGGCAAGTAACACCGGGGAGCTGTTTTTT,CTSPNSYPFPGLAGASNTGELFF,TRBD2,TRBJ2-2,TRBV10-1,NA
TGTGCCAGCTCACCTATGAACACTGAAGCTTTCTTT,CASSPMNTEAFF,NA,TRBJ1-1,TRBV18,few
TGTGCCAGCAGTGAGGGACTGGTGAATGAAAAACTGTTTTTT,CASSEGLVNEKLFF,NA,TRBJ1-4,TRBV25-1,NA
TGTGCCAGCAGCCCCTGGGACAGGGGCTTTGGAAACACCATATATTTT,CASSPWDRGFGNTIYF,TRBD1,TRBJ1-3,TRBV9,NA
TGTGCCAGCAGTGTTGGGACAGGGGGCTCTGGAAACACCATATATTTT,CASSVGTGGSGNTIYF,TRBD1,TRBJ1-3,TRBV2,NA
TGTGCCAGCAGCCGGACAGGGTGGGGGAATTCACCCCTCCACTTT,CASSRTGWGNSPLHF,TRBD1,TRBJ1-6,TRBV6-5,NA
TGTGCCAGCAGTAAGGGACAGCCCAACTACAATGAGCAGTTCTTC,CASSKGQPNYNEQFF,TRBD1,TRBJ2-1,TRBV6-6,NA
TGTGCCAGCACCCTGGAGGGTAGCACAGATACGCAGTATTTT,CASTLEGSTDTQYF,NA,TRBJ2-3,TRBV7-9,few
TGTGCCAGCAGCTTGTTTGCAGGGACCTACGAGCAGTACTTC,CASSLFAGTYEQYF,NA,TRBJ2-7,TRBV5-5,NA
TGTGCCAGCAGTCCCCCCGGGACAGGGCCCCTTCAGAATGAAAAACTGTTTTTT,CASSPPGTGPLQNEKLFF,TRBD1,TRBJ1-4,TRBV28,NA
TGTGCCAGCAGGGGCAGGGACTATGGCTACACCTTC,CASRGRDYGYTF,NA,TRBJ1-2,TRBV6-5,NA
TGTGCCTGGATGCCGGGACAGGGAGGAAGGAACACTGAAGCTTTCTTT,CAWMPGQGGRNTEAFF,TRBD1,TRBJ1-1,TRBV30,NA
TGTGCCAGCAGCACGGACAAGGGATTAAATTCACCCCTCCACTTT,CASSTDKGLNSPLHF,NA,TRBJ1-6,TRBV7-9,NA